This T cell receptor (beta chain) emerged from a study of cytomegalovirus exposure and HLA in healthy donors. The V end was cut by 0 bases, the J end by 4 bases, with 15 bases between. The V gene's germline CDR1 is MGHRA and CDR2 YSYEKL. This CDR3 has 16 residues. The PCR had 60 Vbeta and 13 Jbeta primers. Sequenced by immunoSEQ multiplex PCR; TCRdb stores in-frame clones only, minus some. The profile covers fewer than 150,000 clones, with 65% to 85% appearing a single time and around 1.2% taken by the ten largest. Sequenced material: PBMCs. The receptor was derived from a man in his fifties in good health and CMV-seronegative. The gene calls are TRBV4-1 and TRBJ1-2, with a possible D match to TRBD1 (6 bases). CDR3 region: CASSQDITGFFYGYTF. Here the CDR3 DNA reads TGCGCCAGCAGCCAAGATATCACAGGGTTTTTCTATGGCTACACCTTC.